This T cell receptor beta chain originates from a study of siplizumab effects on memory and regulatory T cells (dated by TCRdb to the late 2010s). For context, the study as a whole: The effect of the anti-CD2 antibody siplizumab on alloreactive T-cell subsets was examined in allogeneic mixed lymphocyte reactions constructed from human PBMCs.

Overall study results and their limits: Among mappable alloreactive CD4+ clones, the Treg-derived fraction averaged nearly 70% with siplizumab versus around 25% in control reactions. Because sequences at frequencies below about 10^-5 were poorly captured, only a minor fraction of alloreactive clones could be mapped back to unstimulated subsets. Unstimulated naive T cells appeared to be more diverse than memory T cells, and naive cells seemed to make a substantial contribution to the alloresponse. The cumulative frequency of alloreactive sequences traceable to unstimulated CD4+ memory T cells was significantly reduced by siplizumab. A naive or memory phenotype could not be assigned to roughly 75-96% of proliferating CD4+ or CD8+ clones. Whether proliferating Tregs from siplizumab cultures actually had suppressive function was not functionally confirmed.

Concerning this clone: Its antigen is currently not known. No much larger clonotype is one base removed from it; base qualities were not supplied.

Libraries were built with the immunoSEQ multiplex PCR assay. The deep sequencing platform assayed some 90,000 TCR templates per sample. Genomic DNA extracted from sorted T cells was used for TCRbeta CDR3 sequencing. For the original study's pipeline: The R programming language was used for clonal analysis of TCRbeta CDR3 data. Alloreactive CD4+ and CD8+ clones were identified by comparing unstimulated samples to CFSE-low samples taken after the reaction. Regulatory or non-regulatory origin was assigned to alloreactive CD4+ clones by matching of sequences to sorted unstimulated Treg and non-Treg repertoires. The table comes from immuneACCESS by way of TCRdb, which keeps in-frame sequences with V and J called. Part of the clones is missing from these tables; in studies checked, under half for an unresolved V gene and the rest for unknown reasons. D and trimming come from the DNA, and the V and J calls and clone size come from that table. Counted in this sample were around 95,000 clones; about nine tenths of them appeared once. 0.14% to 0.15% of the sample is taken by the ten largest.

Sorted unstimulated T cells and proliferating T cells recovered from mixed lymphocyte reactions underwent TCRbeta CDR3 sequencing. Fresh whole blood from roughly 10 HLA-typed healthy donors was used to isolate PBMCs. The sequence was obtained from a human donor in good health. The sample comprised CD4+ T cells sorted from blood.

The CDR3 has the sequence CASSLSSGGSSSTDTQYF. The nucleotides are TGCGCCAGCAGCTTGTCGAGCGGGGGGTCTTCTAGCACAGATACGCAGTATTTT. The chain couples TRBV5-1 to TRBJ2-3, and 9 bases in between align with TRBD2. Sequences SGHRS (CDR1) and YFSETQ (CDR2) are obtained from the germline V gene. At the junction V is shortened by 1 base and J by 0 bases; bases outside the gene matches: 9. Taken from cysteine to phenylalanine, the CDR3 has 18 residues. The sequence is cut down to CDR3 DNA, 54 bases in frame from base 1.